The 12 T cell receptor beta chains given below trace back to one sample, sequenced in a study of PD-L1 blockade in urothelial cancer. The table came from immunoSEQ multiplex PCR; TCRdb's copy has only in-frame clones and leaves some out. The repertoire includes about 83,000 clones, approximately 86% of them detected once, and 4.5% to 6.5% sits in the top ten. Sample: PBMCs, taken around atezolizumab (anti-PD-L1) treatment. These receptors were collected from a woman aged 70-85 years with urothelial cancer.

The genes are TRBV5-6 and TRBJ1-2; D unresolved. Germline CDR1 and CDR2: SGHDT and YYEEEE. This CDR3 has 14 residues. Deletions cut 2 bases from V and 3 bases from J, with 11 bases between. Here the CDR3 reads CASSFQGRDYGYTF. The CDR3 nucleotides are TGTGCCAGCAGCTTTCAAGGGAGGGACTATGGCTACACCTTC.

This sequence joins TRBV7-9 and TRBJ2-1, with 10 bases matching TRBD1. The CDR3 is 15 residues long. In germline, CDR1 is SEHNR, CDR2 FQNEAQ (reference sequence). With V trimmed by 5 bases and J by 7 bases, 8 bases remained unmatched. DNA for the CDR3: TGTGCCAGCAGCCGACCACCGGGACAGGGGAATGAGCAGTTCTTC. It codes for CASSRPPGQGNEQFF.

The CDR3 loop reads CASSASSVNGRYEQYF. In DNA, the CDR3 is TGCGCCAGCAGTGCCTCTTCGGTTAACGGTCGCTACGAGCAGTACTTC. This chain joins TRBV10-2 and TRBJ2-7, with D unresolved. CDR1 and CDR2 (germline): WSHSY, SAAADI. This CDR3 comprises 16 residues. Deletions cut 4 bases from V and 3 bases from J, with 19 bases between.

The DNA of the CDR3 is TGTGCCAGCAGCGTGGACACTTACGAGCAGTACTTC. It is translated as CASSVDTYEQYF. The chain is built from TRBV7-9 and TRBJ2-7, with a weak D call TRBD1 (5 bases). This CDR3 contains 12 residues. The V and J ends lost 5 bases and 4 bases respectively, with 9 bases between them. The germline V gene encodes CDR1 SEHNR and CDR2 FQNEAQ (reference sequence).

J is TRBJ2-3 and V is TRBV6-1; 14 bases are shared with TRBD2. Unmatched junction bases numbered 10, after V lost 2 bases and J lost 6 bases. The CDR3 has 18 residues. Germline values: CDR1 MNHNS, CDR2 SASEGT. The CDR3 coding sequence is TGTGCCAGCAGTGAAATGGTGACTAGCGGGAGGGTCGGGGATACGCAGTATTTT. As protein: CASSEMVTSGRVGDTQYF.

The genes are TRBV6-6 and TRBJ1-3; possible D gene TRBD1, 5 bases. V was cut by 3 bases and J by 4 bases, with 7 bases left in between. This CDR3 contains 13 residues. CDR1 is MNHNY, CDR2 SVGAGI, per germline (reference sequence). The DNA of the CDR3 is TGTGCCAGCAGTTATGACAGCGGAAACACCATATATTTT. Residues: CASSYDSGNTIYF.

The rearrangement uses TRBV5-1 and TRBJ1-2; D call uncertain. The V and J ends lost 0 bases and 2 bases respectively, with 8 bases between them. CDR1 is SGHRS and CDR2 is YFSETQ in the germline V gene. The CDR3 runs to 14 residues. The CDR3 sequence: CASSLGATNYGYTF. The CDR3 DNA reads as TGCGCCAGCAGCTTGGGGGCTACAAACTATGGCTACACCTTC. The complete variable domain, with remaining parts taken from reference TRBV5-1 and TRBJ1-2, reads KAGVTQTPRYLIKTRGQQVTLSCSPISGHRSVSWYQQTPGQGLQFLFEYFSETQRNKGNFPGRFSGRQFSNSRSEMNVSTLELGDSALYLCASSLGATNYGYTFGSGTRLTVV.

The gene calls are TRBV5-4 and TRBJ2-3; the D is unclear. V was pared by 0 bases and J by 1 base, with 6 bases between. The CDR3 is made up of 14 amino acids. Germline assignment: CDR1 SGHNT and CDR2 YYREEE (reference sequence). The CDR3 sequence is CASSLVAGTDTQYF. The CDR3 nucleotides read TGTGCCAGCAGCTTGGTGGCGGGCACAGATACGCAGTATTTT.

The rearrangement uses TRBV5-1 and TRBJ2-1, with 8 bases aligning to TRBD2. Trimming at V came to 8 bases and at J to 0 bases, leaving 7 bases not matched to a gene. CDR1 is SGHRS, CDR2 YFSETQ, per germline. The CDR3 runs 15 residues. The CDR3 coding sequence is TGCGCCAGTAGAATTAGCGGGACCTCCTACAATGAGCAGTTCTTC. It encodes CASRISGTSYNEQFF.

V usage is TRBV7-2 and J usage is TRBJ1-3; D uncertain. Germline CDR1 SGHTA, CDR2 FQGNSA. The CDR3 has 14 amino acids. V was shortened by 7 bases and J by 4 bases, with 14 bases between the two germline ends. In nucleotides, the CDR3 is TGTGCCAGCACCAATGACATGTCCGGAAACACCATATATTTT. Translating gives CASTNDMSGNTIYF.

The chain has TRBV7-9 and TRBJ2-5; 7 nucleotides agree with TRBD2. From germline, CDR1 is SEHNR and CDR2 FQNEAQ (reference sequence). V was pared by 5 bases and J by 1 base, with 4 bases of the junction left unmatched. CDR3 size: 14 residues. CDR3 protein: CASSQGLGQETQYF. The CDR3 DNA follows: TGTGCCAGCAGCCAAGGACTAGGCCAAGAGACCCAGTACTTC.

The rearrangement links TRBV7-5 to TRBJ2-7; the table's D call of TRBD2 was not tested on the DNA. TRBV7-5 is designated a pseudogene. The CDR3 runs to 14 residues. The CDR3 DNA follows: TGTGCCAGAAGTACTAGCGGGTGGCGCTACGAGCAGTACTTC. Its translation: CARSTSGWRYEQYF.